Sequencing of this TCR beta chain was carried out in a study of cytomegalovirus exposure and HLA in healthy donors. The CDR3 spans 16 residues. Germline-derived CDR1 and CDR2 are SGHVS and FQNEAQ. The V end was cut by 0 bases, the J end by 7 bases, with 16 bases between. The PCR employed 60 Vbeta primers together with 13 Jbeta primers. Method: immunoSEQ multiplex PCR; TCRdb's copy keeps in-frame clones and lacks some. The sample contains 150,000 to 160,000 clones, 80% of which appear only once. J is TRBJ2-1 and V is TRBV7-8; D perhaps matches TRBD2 (7 bases). Sequenced: PBMCs. This sequence originates from a woman aged 40 to 50 in good health and CMV-seropositive. CDR3: CASSLAGAGVMNEQFF. The CDR3 nucleotides read TGTGCCAGCAGCTTAGCGGGGGCGGGAGTGATGAATGAGCAGTTCTTC.